The clone carrying this T cell receptor beta chain came up once. The data were obtained in a study of shared clonotypes between healthy human individuals. CD4+ cell separation produced CD45RA+ naive and CD45RA-negative memory subsets. Source study methods: Because ImmunoSEQ provided only junction sequences with no quality scores, the filtering differed. TCRdb's copy holds only in-frame clones and misses some; the assay was immunoSEQ multiplex PCR. V and J calls and clone size are given by that table; D and trimming were obtained from the DNA. The data contain some 1,100,000 clones, more than 75% of them singletons. The CDR3 covers 19 residues. From germline, CDR1 is SGHRS and CDR2 YFSETQ. V lost 2 bases to trimming and J lost 1 base, with 23 bases between them.

The TCR was taken from a man younger than 30 in good health. Some clones in this sample may be carry-over from other donors' samples. The specimen was memory CD4+ T cells from PBMCs. As for subset: CD45RA-negative fraction. This chain uses TRBV5-1 with TRBJ2-3, with D uncertain. The CDR3 region is CASSFTRAGPTEGTDTQYF. Written as DNA, the CDR3 is TGCGCCAGCAGCTTCACAAGGGCCGGCCCGACTGAGGGCACAGATACGCAGTATTTT.